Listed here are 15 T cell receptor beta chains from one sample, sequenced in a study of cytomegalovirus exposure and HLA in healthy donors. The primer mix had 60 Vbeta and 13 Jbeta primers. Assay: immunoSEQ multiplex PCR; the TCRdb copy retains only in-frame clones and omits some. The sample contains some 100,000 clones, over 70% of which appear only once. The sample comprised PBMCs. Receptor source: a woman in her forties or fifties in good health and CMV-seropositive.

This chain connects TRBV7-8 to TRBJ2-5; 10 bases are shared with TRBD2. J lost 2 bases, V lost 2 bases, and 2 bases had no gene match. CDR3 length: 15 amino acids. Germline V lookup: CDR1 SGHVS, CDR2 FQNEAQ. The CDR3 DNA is TGTGCCAGCAGCTTACTAGCGGGGGATCAAGAGACCCAGTACTTC. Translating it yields CASSLLAGDQETQYF.

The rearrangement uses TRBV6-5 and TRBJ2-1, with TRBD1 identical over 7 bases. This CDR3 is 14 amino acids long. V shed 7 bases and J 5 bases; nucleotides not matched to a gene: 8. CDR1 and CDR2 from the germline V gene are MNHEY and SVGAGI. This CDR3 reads CASKRGQANNEQFF. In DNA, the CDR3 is TGTGCCAGCAAGCGAGGACAGGCTAACAATGAGCAGTTCTTC.

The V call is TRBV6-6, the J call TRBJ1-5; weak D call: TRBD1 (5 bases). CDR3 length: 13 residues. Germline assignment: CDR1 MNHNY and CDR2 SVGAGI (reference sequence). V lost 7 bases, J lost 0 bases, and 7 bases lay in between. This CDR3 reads CASNRYSNQPQHF. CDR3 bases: TGTGCCAGCAACAGGTATAGCAATCAGCCCCAGCATTTT.

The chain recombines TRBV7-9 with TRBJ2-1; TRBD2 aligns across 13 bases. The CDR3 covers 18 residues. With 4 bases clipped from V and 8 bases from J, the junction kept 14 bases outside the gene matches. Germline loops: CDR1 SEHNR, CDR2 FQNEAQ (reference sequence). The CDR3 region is CASSWFRTSGSVVYEQFF. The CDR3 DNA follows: TGTGCCAGCAGCTGGTTTCGGACTAGCGGGAGTGTCGTATATGAGCAGTTCTTC.

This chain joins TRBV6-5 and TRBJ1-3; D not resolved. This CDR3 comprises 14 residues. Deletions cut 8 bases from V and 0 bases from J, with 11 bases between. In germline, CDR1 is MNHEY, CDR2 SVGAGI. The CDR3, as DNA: TGTGCCAGCGGTTCCCCCGGCTCTGGAAACACCATATATTTT. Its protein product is CASGSPGSGNTIYF.

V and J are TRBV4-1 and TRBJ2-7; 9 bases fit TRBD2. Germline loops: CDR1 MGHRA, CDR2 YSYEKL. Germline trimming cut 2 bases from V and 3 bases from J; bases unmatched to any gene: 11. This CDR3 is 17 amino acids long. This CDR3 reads CASSQRSGGSLFYEQYF. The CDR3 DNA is TGCGCCAGCAGCCAACGAAGCGGGGGGTCCCTCTTCTACGAGCAGTACTTC.

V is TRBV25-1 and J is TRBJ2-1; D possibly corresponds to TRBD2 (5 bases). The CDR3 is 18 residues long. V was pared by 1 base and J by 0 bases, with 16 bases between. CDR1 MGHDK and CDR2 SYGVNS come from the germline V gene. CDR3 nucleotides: TGTGCCAGCAGTGAATTGGGCAGCGGAAGATTCTCCTACAATGAGCAGTTCTTC. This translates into CASSELGSGRFSYNEQFF.

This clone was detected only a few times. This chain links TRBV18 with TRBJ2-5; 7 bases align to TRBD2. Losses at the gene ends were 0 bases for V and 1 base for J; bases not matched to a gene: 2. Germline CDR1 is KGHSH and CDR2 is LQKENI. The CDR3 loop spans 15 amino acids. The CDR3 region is CASSPPRTSQETQYF. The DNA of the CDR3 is TGTGCCAGCTCACCACCCCGGACTAGCCAAGAGACCCAGTACTTC.

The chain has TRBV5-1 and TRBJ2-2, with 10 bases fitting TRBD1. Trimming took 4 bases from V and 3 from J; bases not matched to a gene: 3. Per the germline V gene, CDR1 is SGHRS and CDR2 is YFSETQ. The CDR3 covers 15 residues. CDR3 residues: CASSDRGRDTGELFF. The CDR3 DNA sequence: TGCGCCAGCAGCGACAGGGGGCGTGACACCGGGGAGCTGTTTTTT.

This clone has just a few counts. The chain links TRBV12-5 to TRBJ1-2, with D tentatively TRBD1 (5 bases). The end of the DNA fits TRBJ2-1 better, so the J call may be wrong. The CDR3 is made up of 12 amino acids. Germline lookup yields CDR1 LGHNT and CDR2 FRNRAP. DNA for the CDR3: TGTGCTAGTGGTTTCAACCGCCAGGGACAGTTCTTC. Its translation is CASGFNRQGQFF.

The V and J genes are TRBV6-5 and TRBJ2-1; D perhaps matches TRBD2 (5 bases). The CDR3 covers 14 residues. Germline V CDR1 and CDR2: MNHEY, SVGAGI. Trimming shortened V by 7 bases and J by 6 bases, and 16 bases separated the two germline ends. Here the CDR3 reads CASKLGLSPNEQFF. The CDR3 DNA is TGTGCCAGCAAACTCGGACTTAGTCCCAATGAGCAGTTCTTC.

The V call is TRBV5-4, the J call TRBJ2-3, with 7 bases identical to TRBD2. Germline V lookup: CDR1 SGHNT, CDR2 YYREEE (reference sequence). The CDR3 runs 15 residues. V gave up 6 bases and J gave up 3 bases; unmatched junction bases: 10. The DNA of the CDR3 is TGTGCCAGCACCGTTTCTCGAGCGGGGACAGATACGCAGTATTTT. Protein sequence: CASTVSRAGTDTQYF.

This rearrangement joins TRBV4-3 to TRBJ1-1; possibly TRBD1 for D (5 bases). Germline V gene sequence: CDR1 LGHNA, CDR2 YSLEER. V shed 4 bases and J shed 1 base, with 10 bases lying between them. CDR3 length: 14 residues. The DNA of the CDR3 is TGCGCCAGCAGCCTAGGACACCAGAACACTGAAGCTTTCTTT. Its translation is CASSLGHQNTEAFF.

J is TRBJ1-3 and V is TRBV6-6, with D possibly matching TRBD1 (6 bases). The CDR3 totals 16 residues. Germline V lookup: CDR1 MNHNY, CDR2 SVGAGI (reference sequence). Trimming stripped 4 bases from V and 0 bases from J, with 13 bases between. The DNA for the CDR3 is TGTGCCAGCAGTTCCCACAGGGACCTCTCTGGAAACACCATATATTTT. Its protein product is CASSSHRDLSGNTIYF.

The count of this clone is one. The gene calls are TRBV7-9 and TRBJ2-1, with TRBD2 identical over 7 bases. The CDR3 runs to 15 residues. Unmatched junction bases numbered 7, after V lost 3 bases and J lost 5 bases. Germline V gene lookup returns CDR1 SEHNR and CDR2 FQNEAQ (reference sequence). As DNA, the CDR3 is TGTGCCAGCAGCTTCCTAGCGGCGGGGAACAATGAGCAGTTCTTC. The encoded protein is CASSFLAAGNNEQFF.